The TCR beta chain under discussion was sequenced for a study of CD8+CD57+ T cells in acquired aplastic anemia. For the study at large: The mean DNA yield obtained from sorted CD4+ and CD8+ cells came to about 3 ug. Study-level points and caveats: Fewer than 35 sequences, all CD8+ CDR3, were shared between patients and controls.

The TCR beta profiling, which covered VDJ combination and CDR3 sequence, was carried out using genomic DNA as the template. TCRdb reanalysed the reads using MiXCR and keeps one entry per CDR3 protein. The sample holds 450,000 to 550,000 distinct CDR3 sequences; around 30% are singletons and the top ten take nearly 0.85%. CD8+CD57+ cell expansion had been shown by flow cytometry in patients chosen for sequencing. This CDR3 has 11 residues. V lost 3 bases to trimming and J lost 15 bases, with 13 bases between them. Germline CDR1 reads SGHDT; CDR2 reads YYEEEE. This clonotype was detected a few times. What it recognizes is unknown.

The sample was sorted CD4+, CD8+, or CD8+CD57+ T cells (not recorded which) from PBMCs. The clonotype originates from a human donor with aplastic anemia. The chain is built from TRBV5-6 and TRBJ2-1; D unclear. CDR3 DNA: TGTGCCAGCAGCTCGAGGCACACGTCGTTCTTC. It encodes CASSSRHTSFF.